These 28 T cell receptor beta chains came from one sample sequenced in a study of T cell clonotyping in hematopoietic cell transplantation (dated by TCRdb to about 2021). The library relied on the immunoSEQ multiplex PCR assay. TCRdb mirrors the immuneACCESS table, restricted to in-frame sequences. Some clones are absent from its copies; in checked studies, under half trace to an unresolved V gene, and the reason for the others is unknown. This sample comprises over 15,000 clones, nearly 95% of them detected only once. The top ten hold approximately 5% of the sample. The sequencing input was peripheral blood mononuclear cells. These TCRs come from a man in his forties in good health. Some clones in this sample may be carry-over from other donors' samples.

The rearrangement uses TRBV28 and TRBJ2-7; possibly TRBD2 for D (6 bases). Deletions cut 3 bases from V and 0 bases from J, with 12 bases between. Per the germline V gene, CDR1 is MDHEN and CDR2 is SYDVKM. The CDR3 is 15 amino acids. CDR3 DNA: TGTGCCAGCAGTTTTCGGGGGAGGTTCTCCTACGAGCAGTACTTC. It yields the protein CASSFRGRFSYEQYF.

V is TRBV30 and J is TRBJ2-1; 13 positions agree with TRBD2. The CDR3 consists of 17 residues. Germline loops: CDR1 GTSNPN, CDR2 SVGIG (reference sequence). Germline trimming cut 1 base from V and 8 bases from J; bases unmatched to any gene: 11. The CDR3 DNA is TGTGCCTGGAGTGGCCCTCGGACTAGCGGGAGTCGACATGAGCAGTTCTTC. This encodes CAWSGPRTSGSRHEQFF.

This chain uses TRBV2 with TRBJ1-5; D is unclear. The V end lost 6 bases, the J end lost 5 bases, and 11 bases lay between the germline ends. The length of the CDR3 is 13 residues. The germline CDR1 and CDR2 sequences are SNHLY and FYNNEI. This CDR3 is CASSQRIDQPQHF. CDR3 DNA: TGTGCCAGCAGCCAGAGAATTGATCAGCCCCAGCATTTT.

The CDR3 sequence: CASSLQEGSPYEQYF. The CDR3 coding sequence is TGTGCCAGTAGTCTACAAGAGGGGTCCCCCTACGAGCAGTACTTC. The rearrangement uses TRBV19 and TRBJ2-7; either TRBD1 or TRBD2 may supply D (5 bases each). This CDR3 contains 15 residues. Germline assignment: CDR1 LNHDA and CDR2 SQIVND (reference sequence). The germline V and J ends were trimmed by 5 bases and 2 bases, with 16 bases remaining between them.

In regard to this clone: Other DNA sequences in the sample encode the same CDR3. The chain joins TRBV4-3 to TRBJ2-5, with 9 bases matching TRBD2. Germline CDR1 LGHNA, CDR2 YSLEER. The CDR3 covers 16 residues. Trimming removed 0 bases from V and 2 bases from J; junction bases left unmatched: 4. As DNA, the CDR3 is TGCGCCAGCAGCCAAGATCGCCTAGCGGGACAAGAGACCCAGTACTTC. Translated, it gives CASSQDRLAGQETQYF.

This clone has just one count. This sequence joins TRBV4-1 and TRBJ2-5, with TRBD2 matching over 8 bases. This CDR3 has 14 amino acids. Germline CDR1 MGHRA, CDR2 YSYEKL. J gave up 1 base and V 5 bases, and 3 bases lay outside the gene matches. CDR3: CASSVTSGQETQYF. The CDR3 DNA reads as TGCGCCAGCAGCGTTACTAGCGGCCAAGAGACCCAGTACTTC.

The chain carries TRBV7-6 and TRBJ2-1; 7 nucleotides match TRBD1. Trimming took 5 bases from V and 10 from J; bases not matched to a gene: 5. This CDR3 has 12 residues. Germline-derived CDR1 and CDR2 are SGHVS and FNYEAQ. The CDR3 DNA reads as TGTGCCAGCAGCATGACAGGGAGCGAGCAGTTCTTC. It specifies CASSMTGSEQFF.

This chain links TRBV7-9 with TRBJ2-5, with TRBD1 identical over 9 bases. Germline CDR1 SEHNR, CDR2 FQNEAQ (reference sequence). V lost 5 bases to trimming and J lost 5 bases; unmatched junction nucleotides: 9. This CDR3 region has 15 residues. The CDR3 protein is CASSPGQGTEETQYF. CDR3 DNA: TGTGCCAGCAGCCCTGGACAGGGGACGGAGGAGACCCAGTACTTC. The full variable domain, completed using reference TRBV7-9 and TRBJ2-5, is DTGVSQNPRHKITKRGQNVTFRCDPISEHNRLYWYRQTLGQGPEFLTYFQNEAQLEKSRLLSDRFSAERPKGSFSTLEIQRTEQGDSAMYLCASSPGQGTEETQYFGPGTRLLVL.

This sequence joins TRBV20-1 and TRBJ1-2; D gene ambiguous. The CDR3 is 11 amino acids. Trimming shortened V by 4 bases and J by 1 base, and 4 bases separated the two germline ends. CDR1 is DFQATT, CDR2 SNEGSKA, per germline (reference sequence). CDR3 sequence (DNA): TGCAGTGCTAACGATAACTATGGCTACACCTTC. This encodes CSANDNYGYTF.

The V and J genes are TRBV4-1 and TRBJ2-7; 8 bases agree with TRBD1. The CDR3 contains 15 residues. Germline-derived CDR1 and CDR2 are MGHRA and YSYEKL. Trimming cost V 5 bases and J 2 bases; bases outside gene matches: 8. The CDR3 loop is CASSITTGATYEQYF. The CDR3 DNA follows: TGCGCCAGCAGCATAACGACAGGGGCTACCTACGAGCAGTACTTC.

The V and J genes are TRBV28 and TRBJ2-7; the D gene is possibly TRBD1 (6 bases). This CDR3 is 13 amino acids long. Germline V gene data show CDR1 as MDHEN and CDR2 as SYDVKM. Between the trimmed V and J ends, which lost 6 bases and 7 bases, there was a span of 16 bases. The CDR3 here is CASRPTGVLEQYF. CDR3 coding DNA: TGTGCCAGCAGACCGACAGGAGTCTTGGAGCAGTACTTC.

The chain combines TRBV6-5 with TRBJ2-2; 7 positions match TRBD1. The CDR3 is 14 amino acids. After removal of 6 bases from V and 3 bases from J, the junction contained 4 bases not matched to a gene. CDR1 and CDR2 (germline): MNHEY, SVGAGI. The DNA for the CDR3 is TGTGCCAGCAGCCGGGACAGCTACACCGGGGAGCTGTTTTTT. Residues: CASSRDSYTGELFF.

The rearrangement uses TRBV13 and TRBJ1-1; D unclear. The CDR3 extends over 12 amino acids. Germline CDR1 and CDR2: PRHDT and FYEKMQ (reference sequence). Trimming cost V 1 base and J 5 bases, with 5 bases left between them. The CDR3 loop reads CASSLEATEAFF. The CDR3 coding sequence is TGTGCCAGCAGCTTAGAAGCGACTGAAGCTTTCTTT.

The chain recombines TRBV29-1 with TRBJ2-5, with 7 bases matching TRBD1. Trimming at V came to 6 bases and at J to 0 bases, leaving 4 bases not matched to a gene. The CDR3 has 13 amino acids. CDR1 and CDR2 from the germline V gene are SQVTM and ANQGSEA. CDR3 amino acids: CSVNRGHQETQYF. DNA for the CDR3: TGCAGCGTCAACAGGGGACACCAAGAGACCCAGTACTTC.

The chain combines TRBV5-6 with TRBJ2-2, with TRBD1 matching over 11 bases. Germline V gene sequence: CDR1 SGHDT, CDR2 YYEEEE. There are 14 residues in the CDR3. V was clipped by 6 bases and J by 6 bases; unmatched bases: 4. CDR3 DNA: TGTGCCAGCACCCCGGGACAGGGGGCCGGGGAGCTGTTTTTT. The encoded protein is CASTPGQGAGELFF.

The chain uses TRBV5-5 and TRBJ2-7; D may be TRBD2 (6 bases). The V gene's germline CDR1 is SGHKS and CDR2 YYEKEE (reference sequence). V shed 5 bases and J shed 5 bases, with 14 bases lying between them. The CDR3 spans 13 residues. The CDR3 loop is CASREEGAHEQYF. The CDR3 nucleotides read TGTGCCAGCAGAGAGGAGGGAGCTCACGAGCAGTACTTC.

This clone was recorded once. V and J are TRBV4-1 and TRBJ2-7; weak D call: TRBD1 (5 bases). CDR1 and CDR2 (germline): MGHRA, YSYEKL. Trimming took off 0 bases at V and 2 bases at J, with 8 bases between the two ends. The CDR3 consists of 14 residues. CDR3 nucleotides: TGCGCCAGCAGCCAAGAGGCAGGGCCCTACGAGCAGTACTTC. This translates into CASSQEAGPYEQYF.

The chain employs TRBV11-2 and TRBJ2-7, with TRBD1 as a possible D gene (5 bases). The CDR3 is made up of 14 amino acids. V was pared by 7 bases and J by 0 bases, with 13 bases between. The germline V gene has CDR1 SGHAT and CDR2 FQNNGV. This chain's CDR3 is CASTQDISSYEQYF. The CDR3 DNA is TGTGCCAGCACCCAGGACATAAGCTCCTACGAGCAGTACTTC.

The V gene is TRBV29-1, the J gene TRBJ2-7, with 11 bases lining up with TRBD1. Trimming removed 2 bases from V and 7 bases from J; junction bases left unmatched: 7. Germline V gives CDR1 SQVTM, CDR2 ANQGSEA. This CDR3 contains 14 residues. CDR3 coding DNA: TGCAGCGTTGAAAGAGGGGACAGGGGGGGGGAGCAGTACTTC. Protein: CSVERGDRGGEQYF.

The chain combines TRBV27 with TRBJ2-1; D is undetermined. Germline loops: CDR1 MNHEY, CDR2 SMNVEV (reference sequence). CDR3 size: 13 residues. The ends were cut back, 5 bases at V and 6 bases at J, with 11 bases in the middle. The CDR3 bases are TGTGCCAGCAGTCCGCAGTGGGGCAATGAGCAGTTCTTC. It is translated as CASSPQWGNEQFF.

V is TRBV30 and J is TRBJ1-1; tentative D call: TRBD1 (6 bases). The V gene's germline CDR1 is GTSNPN and CDR2 SVGIG (reference sequence). This CDR3 region has 11 residues. V shed 5 bases and J shed 5 bases, with 9 bases lying between them. The CDR3 DNA sequence: TGTGCCTGGCAGGGGTTGACTGAAGCTTTCTTT. Encoded protein: CAWQGLTEAFF. Together with reference TRBV30 and TRBJ1-1, the CDR3 gives the full variable domain: SQTIHQWPATLVQPVGSPLSLECTVEGTSNPNLYWYRQAAGRGLQLLFYSVGIGQISSEVPQNLSASRPQDRQFILSSKKLLLSDSGFYLCAWQGLTEAFFGQGTRLTVV.

The chain has TRBV7-9 and TRBJ1-2, with a possible D match to TRBD1 (6 bases). Trimming removed 6 bases at V and 0 bases at J, with 14 bases between. This CDR3 comprises 15 residues. Germline CDR1 SEHNR, CDR2 FQNEAQ (reference sequence). The CDR3 region is CASRRIEGANYGYTF. CDR3 coding DNA: TGTGCCAGCAGACGTATTGAGGGGGCTAACTATGGCTACACCTTC.

V and J are TRBV7-2 and TRBJ1-1; D is possibly TRBD1 (6 bases). The CDR3 runs 15 residues. Trimming left V 5 bases short and J 4 bases short, with 17 bases between. Germline-derived CDR1 and CDR2 are SGHTA and FQGNSA. This CDR3 is CASSTPGVGGTEAFF. The CDR3 nucleotides read TGTGCCAGCAGCACCCCAGGGGTTGGGGGCACTGAAGCTTTCTTT.

The rearrangement links TRBV7-2 to TRBJ1-6, with a weak D call TRBD1 (5 bases). The germline gives CDR1 SGHTA, CDR2 FQGNSA. The germline V and J ends were trimmed by 5 bases and 10 bases, with 24 bases remaining between them. This CDR3 contains 17 residues. The CDR3: CASSLLGKALRGSPLHF. The CDR3 DNA sequence: TGTGCCAGCAGCCTACTAGGTAAGGCCCTTCGGGGCTCACCCCTCCACTTT. The variable domain in full, completed from reference TRBV7-2 and TRBJ1-6, reads GAGVSQSPSNKVTEKGKDVELRCDPISGHTALYWYRQSLGQGLEFLIYFQGNSAPDKSGLPSDRFSAERTGGSVSTLTIQRTQQEDSAVYLCASSLLGKALRGSPLHFGNGTRLTVT.

Only one count was recorded for this clone. V and J are TRBV11-2 and TRBJ2-1; no definite D call. V lost 2 bases, J lost 8 bases, and 10 bases lay in between. The CDR3 spans 13 residues. Germline CDR1 and CDR2: SGHAT and FQNNGV. The CDR3 coding sequence is TGTGCCAGCAGCTTACAGTTGATTTATGAGCAGTTCTTC. This encodes CASSLQLIYEQFF.

The chain recombines TRBV4-1 with TRBJ1-5; no firm D call. The CDR3 is 13 residues long. V lost 1 base and J lost 5, with 6 bases in between. Germline V gene sequence: CDR1 MGHRA, CDR2 YSYEKL. CDR3 amino acids: CASSQARDQPQHF. CDR3 bases: TGCGCCAGCAGCCAAGCCAGAGATCAGCCCCAGCATTTT.

The rearrangement uses TRBV2 and TRBJ2-7, with TRBD1 as a possible D gene (6 bases). Trimming cost V 6 bases and J 7 bases, with 16 bases left between them. From germline, CDR1 is SNHLY and CDR2 FYNNEI. The CDR3 is made up of 13 amino acids. For the CDR3, the DNA is TGTGCCAGCAGCCAAGGGGGTATTTTGGAGCAGTACTTC. It encodes CASSQGGILEQYF.

This clone is a singleton in its sample. The chain employs TRBV7-2 and TRBJ2-4, with 8 bases lining up with TRBD2. This CDR3 has 15 amino acids. Trimming took 5 bases from V and 5 from J; bases not matched to a gene: 8. Germline V lookup: CDR1 SGHTA, CDR2 FQGNSA. CDR3 residues: CASSTGSGGQNIQYF. The CDR3 region has the DNA TGTGCCAGCAGCACAGGAAGCGGGGGCCAAAACATTCAGTACTTC.